This T cell receptor beta chain was sequenced during a study of T cells in Graves' hyperthyroidism and ophthalmopathy. Notes on the study in general: Most thyroid clonotypes with frequency above 0.001 were detected in blood.

TCR beta CDR3 regions were amplified from RNA transcripts. TCR CDR3 underwent first-round RT-PCR with the HTBI primer set. TCRdb passed the multiplex PCR reads through MiXCR, listing each CDR3 protein once. Counted here are 300,000 or so distinct CDR3 sequences, 16% occurring once; the ten biggest clones make up roughly a third. Absence of ophthalmopathy progression within 18 months defined stable Graves' hyperthyroidism. Aged 18 to 65, the patients had hyperthyroidism that was newly diagnosed and had lasted under 2 months. Germline values: CDR1 SNHLY, CDR2 FYNNEI. Trimming cost V 3 bases and J 9 bases, with 6 bases left between them. The CDR3 sequence is 11 residues long. This clonotype has a count of ten or more. Its antigen is undetermined.

Source material: blood. The rearrangement joins TRBV2 to TRBJ2-1, with D tentatively TRBD2 (6 bases). The clonotype originates from a young man with Graves' hyperthyroidism. This chain's CDR3 is CASSEGGEQFF. In DNA form, the CDR3 reads TGTGCCAGCAGTGAGGGGGGTGAGCAGTTCTTC.